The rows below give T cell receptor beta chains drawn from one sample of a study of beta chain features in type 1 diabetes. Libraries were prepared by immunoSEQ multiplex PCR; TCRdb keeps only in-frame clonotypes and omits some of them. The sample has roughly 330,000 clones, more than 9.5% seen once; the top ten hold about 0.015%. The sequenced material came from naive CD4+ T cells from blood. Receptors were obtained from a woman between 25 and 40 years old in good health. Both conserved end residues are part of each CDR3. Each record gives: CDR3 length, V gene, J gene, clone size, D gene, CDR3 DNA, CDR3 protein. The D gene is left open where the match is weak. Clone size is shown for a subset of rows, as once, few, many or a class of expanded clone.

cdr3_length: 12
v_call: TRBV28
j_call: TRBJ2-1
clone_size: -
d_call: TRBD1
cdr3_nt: TGTGCCAGCAGTTTGGGACAGGGTCTCCAGTTCTTC
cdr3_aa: CASSLGQGLQFF

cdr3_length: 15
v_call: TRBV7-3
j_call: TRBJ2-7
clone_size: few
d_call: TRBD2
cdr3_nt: TGTGCCAGCAGCTGGAGCGGGAGTGGGTCCTACGAGCAGTACTTC
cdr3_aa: CASSWSGSGSYEQYF

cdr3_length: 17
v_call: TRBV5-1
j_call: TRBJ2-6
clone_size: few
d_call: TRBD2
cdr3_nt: TGCGCCAGCAGTCCAGCGGGGTCGAGCTCTGGGGCCAACGTCCTGACTTTC
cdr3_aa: CASSPAGSSSGANVLTF

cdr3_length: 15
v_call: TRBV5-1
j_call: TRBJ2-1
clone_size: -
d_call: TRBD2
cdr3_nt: TGCGCCAGCAGCCCCGGGACTAGCGGGAGCAATGAGCAGTTCTTC
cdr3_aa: CASSPGTSGSNEQFF

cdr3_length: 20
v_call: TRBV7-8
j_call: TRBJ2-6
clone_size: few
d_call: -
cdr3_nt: TGTGCCAGCAGCCTCGGAGCCATAGGTTTCCCCCTCTCTGGGGCCAACGTCCTGACTTTC
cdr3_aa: CASSLGAIGFPLSGANVLTF

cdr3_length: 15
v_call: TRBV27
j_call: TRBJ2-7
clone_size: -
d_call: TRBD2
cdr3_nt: TGTGCCAGCAGCGCACTAGCGGGAGGGCCTCACGAGCAGTACTTC
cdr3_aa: CASSALAGGPHEQYF

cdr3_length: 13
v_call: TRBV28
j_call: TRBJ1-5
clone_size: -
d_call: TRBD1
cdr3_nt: TGTGCCAGCAGTGGGGACAGGGGTCGGCCCCAGCATTTT
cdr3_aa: CASSGDRGRPQHF

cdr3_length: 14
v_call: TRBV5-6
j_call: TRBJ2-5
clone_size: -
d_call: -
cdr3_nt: TGTGCCAGCAGCTGGAGACAGGACGAAGGGACCCAGTACTTC
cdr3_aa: CASSWRQDEGTQYF

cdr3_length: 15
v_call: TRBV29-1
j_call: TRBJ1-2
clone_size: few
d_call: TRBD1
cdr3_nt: TGCAGCGTTGAAGATCTGGGACAGGGTGTTTATGGCTACACCTTC
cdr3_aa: CSVEDLGQGVYGYTF

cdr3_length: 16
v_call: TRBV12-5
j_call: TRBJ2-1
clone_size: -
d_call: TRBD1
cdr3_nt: TGTGCTAGTGGTTTGGCCGGGACAGACCTCTACAATGAGCAGTTCTTC
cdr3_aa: CASGLAGTDLYNEQFF

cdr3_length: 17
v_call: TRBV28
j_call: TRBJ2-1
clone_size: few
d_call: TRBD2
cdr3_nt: TGTGCCAGCAGTTTATTACCAGCGGGAGATGGCTACAATGAGCAGTTCTTC
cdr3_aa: CASSLLPAGDGYNEQFF

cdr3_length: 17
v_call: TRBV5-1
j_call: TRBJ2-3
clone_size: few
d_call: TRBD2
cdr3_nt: TGCGCCAGCAGCTTGCAACCACTAGCGGGGGAAATAGATACGCAGTATTTT
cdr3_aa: CASSLQPLAGEIDTQYF

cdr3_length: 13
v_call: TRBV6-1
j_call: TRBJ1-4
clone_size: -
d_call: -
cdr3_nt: TGTGCCAGCAGTTCCCACAGGGAGGAAAAACTGTTTTTT
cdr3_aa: CASSSHREEKLFF

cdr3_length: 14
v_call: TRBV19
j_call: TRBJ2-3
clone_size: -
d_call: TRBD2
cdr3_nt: TGTGCCAGTAATGAGGGAGGGCTTCCAGATACGCAGTATTTT
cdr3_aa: CASNEGGLPDTQYF

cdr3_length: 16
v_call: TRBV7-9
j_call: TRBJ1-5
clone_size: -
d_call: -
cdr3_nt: TGTGCCAGCAGCTTAGGCGGGACGGGAGATAATCAGCCCCAGCATTTT
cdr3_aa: CASSLGGTGDNQPQHF

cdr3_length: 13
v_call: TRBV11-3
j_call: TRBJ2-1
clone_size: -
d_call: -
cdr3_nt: TGTGCCAGCAGCCAACAAGATTACAATGAGCAGTTCTTC
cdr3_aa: CASSQQDYNEQFF

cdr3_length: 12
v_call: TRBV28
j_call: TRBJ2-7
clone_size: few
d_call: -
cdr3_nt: TGTGCCAGCAGTTTGGCGGCGAGAGAGCAGTACTTC
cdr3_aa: CASSLAAREQYF

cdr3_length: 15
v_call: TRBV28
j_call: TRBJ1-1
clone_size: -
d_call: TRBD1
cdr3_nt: TGTGCCAGCAGTTTTTACAGGGGCATGAACACTGAAGCTTTCTTT
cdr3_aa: CASSFYRGMNTEAFF

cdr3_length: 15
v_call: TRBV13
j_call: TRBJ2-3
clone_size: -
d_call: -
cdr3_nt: TGTGCCAGCAGCCCCGAGGATGGGGGGACCCATACGCAGTATTTT
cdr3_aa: CASSPEDGGTHTQYF

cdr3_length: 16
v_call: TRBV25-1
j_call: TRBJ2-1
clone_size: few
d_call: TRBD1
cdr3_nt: TGTGCCAGCAGTGGGCGGACAGGGGGCCCCTACAATGAGCAGTTCTTC
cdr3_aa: CASSGRTGGPYNEQFF

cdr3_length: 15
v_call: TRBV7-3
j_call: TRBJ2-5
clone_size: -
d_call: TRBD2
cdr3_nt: TGTGCCAGCAGCCAAATAGCGGGAGCGCAAGAGACCCAGTACTTC
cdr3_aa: CASSQIAGAQETQYF

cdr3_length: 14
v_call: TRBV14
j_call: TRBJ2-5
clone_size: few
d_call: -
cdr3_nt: TGTGCCAGCAGCCTGGGACTCGCACAAGAGACCCAGTACTTC
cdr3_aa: CASSLGLAQETQYF

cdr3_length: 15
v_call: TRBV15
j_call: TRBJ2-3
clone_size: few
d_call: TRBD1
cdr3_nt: TGTGCCACCAGCAGACCGCAGGGGGCGTCAGATACGCAGTATTTT
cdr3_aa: CATSRPQGASDTQYF

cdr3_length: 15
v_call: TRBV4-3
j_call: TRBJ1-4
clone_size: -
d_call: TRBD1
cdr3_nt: TGCGCCAGCAGTACAAACAGGGGGCGAGGTGAAAAACTGTTTTTT
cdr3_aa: CASSTNRGRGEKLFF

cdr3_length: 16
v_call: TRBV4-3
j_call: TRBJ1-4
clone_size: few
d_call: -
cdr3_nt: TGCGCCAGCAGCCAAGAATCCCACAGGACCAATGAAAAACTGTTTTTT
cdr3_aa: CASSQESHRTNEKLFF

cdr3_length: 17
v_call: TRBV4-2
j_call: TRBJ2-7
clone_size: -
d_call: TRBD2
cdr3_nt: TGTGCCAGCAGCCAAGGTTTATCCGCTAGCGGGAACTACGAGCAGTACTTC
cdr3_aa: CASSQGLSASGNYEQYF

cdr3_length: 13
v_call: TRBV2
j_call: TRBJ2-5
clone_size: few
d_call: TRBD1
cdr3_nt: TGTGCCAGCAGCCCCGGGACAGTGGAGACCCAGTACTTC
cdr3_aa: CASSPGTVETQYF

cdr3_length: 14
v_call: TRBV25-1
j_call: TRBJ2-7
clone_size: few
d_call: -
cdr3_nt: TGTGCCAGCAGTGACTCGAGTGGAGCCTACGAGCAGTACTTC
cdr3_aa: CASSDSSGAYEQYF

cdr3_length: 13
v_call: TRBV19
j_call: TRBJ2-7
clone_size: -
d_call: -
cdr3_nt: TGTGCCACCTCCAGAGGGGGGGTCTACGAGCAGTACTTC
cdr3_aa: CATSRGGVYEQYF

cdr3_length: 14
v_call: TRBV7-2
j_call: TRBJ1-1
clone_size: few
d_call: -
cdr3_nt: TGTGCCAGCAGCTTCCAGGGTGCGAACACTGAAGCTTTCTTT
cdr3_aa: CASSFQGANTEAFF

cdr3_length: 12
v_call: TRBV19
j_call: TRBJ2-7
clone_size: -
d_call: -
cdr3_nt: TGTGCCAGTAGCTCGACAGGCTACGAGCAGTACTTC
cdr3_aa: CASSSTGYEQYF

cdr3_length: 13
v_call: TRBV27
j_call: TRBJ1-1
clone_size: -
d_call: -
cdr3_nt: TGTGCCAGCAGTTTAGGACGGGAGGTTGAAGCTTTCTTT
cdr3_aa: CASSLGREVEAFF

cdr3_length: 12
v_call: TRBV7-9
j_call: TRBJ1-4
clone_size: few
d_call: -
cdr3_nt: TGTGCCAGCAGCCAGCGCAATGAAAAACTGTTTTTT
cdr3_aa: CASSQRNEKLFF

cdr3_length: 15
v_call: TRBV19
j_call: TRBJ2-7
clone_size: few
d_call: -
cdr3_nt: TGTGCCAGTACCGGGGAGGCAGCCAGGAGCGGGGAGCAGTACTTC
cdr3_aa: CASTGEAARSGEQYF

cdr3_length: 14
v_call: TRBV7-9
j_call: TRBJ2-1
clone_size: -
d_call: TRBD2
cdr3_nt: TGTGCCAGCAGCGAGCTGGGACTAGCGAATGAGCAGTTCTTC
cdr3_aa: CASSELGLANEQFF

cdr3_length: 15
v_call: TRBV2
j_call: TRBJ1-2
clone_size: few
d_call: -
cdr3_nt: TGTGCCAGCAGTGGAGACAGGTCCTTAAACTATGGCTACACCTTC
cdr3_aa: CASSGDRSLNYGYTF

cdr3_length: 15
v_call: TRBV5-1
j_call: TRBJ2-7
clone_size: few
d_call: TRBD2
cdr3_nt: TGCGCCAGCAGCATAGAGACTAGCGGGAGTGGCGAGCAGTACTTC
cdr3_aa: CASSIETSGSGEQYF

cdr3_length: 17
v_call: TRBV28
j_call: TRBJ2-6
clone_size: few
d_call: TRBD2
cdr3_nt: TGTGCCAGCAGTGGACTAGCGGAAGCCCCTGGGGCCAACGTCCTGACTTTC
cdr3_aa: CASSGLAEAPGANVLTF

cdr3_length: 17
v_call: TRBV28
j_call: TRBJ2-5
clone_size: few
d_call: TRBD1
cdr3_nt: TGTGCCAGCAGTCCCGGGACAGGGGACAAGGAGTGGGAGACCCAGTACTTC
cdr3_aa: CASSPGTGDKEWETQYF

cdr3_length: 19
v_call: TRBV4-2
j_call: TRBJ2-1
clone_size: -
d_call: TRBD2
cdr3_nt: TGTGCCAGCAGCAACCTAGGAGGCGGGAGTGGGGGTAAAGACAATGAGCAGTTCTTC
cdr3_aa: CASSNLGGGSGGKDNEQFF

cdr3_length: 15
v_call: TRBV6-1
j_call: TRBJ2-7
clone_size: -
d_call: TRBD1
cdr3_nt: TGTGCCAGCAGATCCCGGGGACAGGGGGCAGGGGAGCAGTACTTC
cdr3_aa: CASRSRGQGAGEQYF

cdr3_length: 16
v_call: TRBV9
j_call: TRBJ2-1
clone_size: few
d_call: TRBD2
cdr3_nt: TGTGCCAGCAGCGTAGTGGGGGGGGGCTCCTACAATGAGCAGTTCTTC
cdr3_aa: CASSVVGGGSYNEQFF

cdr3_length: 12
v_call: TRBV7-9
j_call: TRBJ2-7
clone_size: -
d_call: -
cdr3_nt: TGTGCCAGCACATACAGGGTATCCGAGCAGTACTTC
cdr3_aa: CASTYRVSEQYF